This T cell receptor (beta chain) was identified during a study of blood T cell repertoires in COVID-19. On the study more broadly: The United States, Italy and Spain supplied acute and convalescent COVID-19 samples. In each case, the material was cDNA or gDNA derived from T cells, B-cell-depleted T cells, or PBMCs.

Authors' methods: Counts of nucleated cells, estimated from reference gene primer amplification, were obtained. Profiling relied on immunoSEQ multiplex PCR, and the TCRdb table lists in-frame clones only, not all of them. That table is the source of V, J and clone size, and D and trimming were worked out from the DNA. The sample includes some 80,000 clones, 84% of them seen just once. This clone was counted between two and nine times. Trimming took off 0 bases at V and 6 bases at J, with 13 bases between the two ends. The CDR3 consists of 14 residues. Germline CDR1 is SGDLS and CDR2 is YYNGEE. The gene calls are TRBV9 and TRBJ2-7; D is possibly TRBD1 (5 bases). The sequencing sample was made of peripheral blood. This TCR was recovered from a human donor in a cohort sampled during active COVID-19. For the CDR3, the DNA is TGTGCCAGCAGCGTAGGGTCCAGGGAAGTCGAGCAGTACTTC. Its translation: CASSVGSREVEQYF.